This TCR beta chain is drawn from a study of CD8+ T cells in alopecia areata. Study results and limitations: Resident alphabeta T-cell populations of normal skin are likewise subject to sequencing in scalp samples.

This CDR3 has 12 amino acids. The ends were cut back, 1 base at V and 8 bases at J, with 7 bases in the middle. Per germline, CDR1 LGHNT and CDR2 FRNRAP. TCR sequencing used cDNA made by reverse transcription of extracted RNA. The table came from immunoSEQ multiplex PCR; TCRdb's copy has only in-frame clones and leaves some out. This sample has approximately 210,000 clones, with less than 65% found just once. Treatment given: oral pan-JAK inhibitor, 5-10 mg twice daily. Of note for this clone: As yet, its antigen is unknown.

The chain employs TRBV12-5 and TRBJ2-3; D ambiguous. The sample in question was CD4+ T cells sorted from blood, obtained at week 24, from a patient treated with tofacitinib. This receptor was identified in a human donor with alopecia areata. CDR3 protein: CASGLGPGTQYF. CDR3 nucleotides: TGTGCTAGTGGTTTGGGTCCCGGTACGCAGTATTTT.